One and the same sample provided the 28 T cell receptor beta chains below, sequenced in a study of naive and memory T cell subsets. Study results and limitations: Especially in CD8 cells, naive repertoires contained a few larger clonotypes, possibly CD45RA-re-expressing memory cells.

Both TRBC1 and TRBC2 were covered by a beta constant-region primer of two equimolar oligonucleotides. Nested alpha and beta constant-region primers with the SP2 primer drove four PCR rounds on ligated cDNA. TCRdb re-analysed the UMI-ligation and nested PCR reads in MiXCR, keeping a single row per CDR3 protein. The data show about 140,000 distinct CDR3 sequences, more than 15% seen once. No antigen is known for these receptors. The material sequenced was naive CD8+ T cells from blood. The receptors here all came from a human donor in good health.

This clonotype showed up just a few times. The chain combines TRBV28 with TRBJ1-2; D perhaps matches TRBD1 (5 bases). Per the germline V gene, CDR1 is MDHEN and CDR2 is SYDVKM. This CDR3 has 14 amino acids. V was cut by 6 bases and J by 4 bases, with 15 bases left in between. This CDR3 is CASRGGTDFYGYTF. Written as DNA, the CDR3 is TGTGCCAGCAGGGGGGGGACGGACTTCTATGGCTACACCTTC.

There are a few counts of this clonotype. V usage is TRBV7-3 and J usage is TRBJ2-1, with 7 positions matching TRBD2. There are 15 residues in the CDR3. Trimming at V came to 5 bases and at J to 6 bases, leaving 10 bases not matched to a gene. Looked up from germline, CDR1 is SGHTA and CDR2 is FQGTGA. The chain's CDR3 is CASSPFGGDLNEQFF. In DNA, the CDR3 is TGTGCCAGCAGCCCTTTTGGGGGGGATCTCAATGAGCAGTTCTTC. The full variable domain, in which reference TRBV7-3 and TRBJ2-1 provide the parts outside the CDR3, is GAGVSQTPSNKVTEKGKYVELRCDPISGHTALYWYRQSLGQGPEFLIYFQGTGAADDSGLPNDRFFAVRPEGSVSTLKIQRTERGDSAVYLCASSPFGGDLNEQFFGPGTRLTVL.

The rearrangement uses TRBV27 and TRBJ1-1; D gene ambiguous. V was pared by 5 bases and J by 3 bases, with 10 bases between. Looked up from germline, CDR1 is MNHEY and CDR2 is SMNVEV (reference sequence). The CDR3 spans 13 residues. The CDR3 region is CASSHNRDTEAFF. DNA for the CDR3: TGTGCCAGCAGTCACAACCGGGACACTGAAGCTTTCTTT.

This chain joins TRBV9 and TRBJ1-6; D is unclear. V was pared by 0 bases and J by 5 bases, with 6 bases between. CDR3 length equals 14 residues. Germline V gene sequence: CDR1 SGDLS, CDR2 YYNGEE. The CDR3 sequence: CASSVVSDNSPLHF. The CDR3 DNA reads TGTGCCAGCAGCGTAGTTTCGGATAATTCACCCCTCCACTTT.

This clonotype was counted only a few times. This chain links TRBV29-1 with TRBJ2-7, with 8 positions matching TRBD2. The CDR3 sequence is 18 residues long. Trimming took 2 bases from V and 6 from J; bases not matched to a gene: 21. Germline loops: CDR1 SQVTM, CDR2 ANQGSEA. CDR3 in DNA: TGCAGCGTTGAAATACATGACCCTGCCTGGGGGCTAGCGGGCGAGCAGTACTTC. Amino acids: CSVEIHDPAWGLAGEQYF.

This clonotype was observed a handful of times. J is TRBJ2-5 and V is TRBV2; unclear D gene. The CDR3 is made up of 15 amino acids. Germline V lookup: CDR1 SNHLY, CDR2 FYNNEI. Between the trimmed V and J ends, which lost 8 bases and 5 bases, there was a span of 21 bases. CDR3 residues: CASSLGRQVGETQYF. The CDR3 DNA reads TGTGCCAGCTCCCTCGGGCGGCAGGTCGGGGAGACCCAGTACTTC.

This clonotype was seen a few times. The chain recombines TRBV6-5 with TRBJ2-2; D is uncertain. V lost 0 bases and J lost 3, with 11 bases in between. CDR1 is MNHEY, CDR2 SVGAGI, per germline. The CDR3 spans 16 residues. The CDR3 protein is CASSYSARRYTGELFF. As DNA, the CDR3 is TGTGCCAGCAGTTACTCTGCCAGAAGATACACCGGGGAGCTGTTTTTT.

This clonotype was detected only a few times. The chain employs TRBV28 and TRBJ1-5; D is undetermined. V lost 3 bases to trimming and J lost 0 bases, with 9 bases between them. There are 15 residues in the CDR3. The germline V gene encodes CDR1 MDHEN and CDR2 SYDVKM. The CDR3 DNA sequence: TGTGCCAGCAGTTTGAGGGTTAATAGCAATCAGCCCCAGCATTTT. The encoded protein is CASSLRVNSNQPQHF. The complete variable domain, with remaining parts taken from reference TRBV28 and TRBJ1-5, reads DVKVTQSSRYLVKRTGEKVFLECVQDMDHENMFWYRQDPGLGLRLIYFSYDVKMKEKGDIPEGYSVSREKKERFSLILESASTNQTSMYLCASSLRVNSNQPQHFGDGTRLSIL.

The rearrangement links TRBV4-1 to TRBJ2-1; 9 bases are shared with TRBD2. The J segment lost 10 bases and the V segment lost 4 bases, leaving 11 bases of the junction unmatched. Germline assignment: CDR1 MGHRA and CDR2 YSYEKL. This CDR3 is 15 amino acids long. The CDR3 nucleotides read TGCGCCAGCAGCCTCGTCCCGGGACTAGCCCAAGAGCAGTTCTTC. Residues: CASSLVPGLAQEQFF.

The chain joins TRBV6-4 to TRBJ2-1; D is unclear. CDR3 length equals 18 residues. Germline assignment: CDR1 MRHNA and CDR2 SNTAGT. V dropped 7 bases and J dropped 5 bases, with 27 bases sitting between them. CDR3 residues: CASTQRHYPTIFHNEQFF. The CDR3 DNA is TGTGCCAGCACTCAGCGTCATTACCCCACAATATTTCACAATGAGCAGTTCTTC.

The chain uses TRBV5-1 and TRBJ2-7, with 7 bases aligning to TRBD1. The CDR3 is 13 residues long. After removal of 5 bases from V and 3 bases from J, the junction contained 5 bases not matched to a gene. CDR1 is SGHRS, CDR2 YFSETQ, per germline. The CDR3 loop reads CASRTGTNYEQYF. The CDR3 bases are TGCGCCAGCAGGACAGGGACCAACTACGAGCAGTACTTC.

In its sample, this clonotype was seen many times. This chain uses TRBV3-1 with TRBJ2-1, with D tentatively TRBD1 (6 bases). Germline-derived CDR1 and CDR2 are LGHDT and YNNKEL (reference sequence). The CDR3 has 15 residues. V lost 2 bases to trimming and J lost 2 bases, with 10 bases between them. The CDR3 coding sequence is TGTGCCAGCAGCCAATTGGACAGTCCCTACAATGAGCAGTTCTTC. This codes for CASSQLDSPYNEQFF.

This chain uses TRBV24-1 with TRBJ2-7; 9 bases line up with TRBD1. Trimming at V came to 3 bases and at J to 5 bases, leaving 4 bases not matched to a gene. CDR3 length equals 14 residues. Germline CDR1 reads KGHDR; CDR2 reads SFDVKD. DNA for the CDR3: TGTGCCACCAGTGATGCCGGGACAGGGAACGAGCAGTACTTC. It codes for CATSDAGTGNEQYF.

This clonotype was found a few times. The rearrangement links TRBV9 to TRBJ1-5; D might be TRBD1 (6 bases). Trimming left V 0 bases short and J 6 bases short, with 13 bases between. Germline values: CDR1 SGDLS, CDR2 YYNGEE. This CDR3 comprises 15 residues. CDR3 nucleotides: TGTGCCAGCAGCGTAGGTACAGGGCTGGGTCAGCCCCAGCATTTT. It specifies CASSVGTGLGQPQHF.

This chain uses TRBV5-1 with TRBJ2-1, with no clear D. The CDR3 length is 16 residues. The V and J ends lost 0 bases and 4 bases respectively, with 14 bases between them. Germline V lookup: CDR1 SGHRS, CDR2 YFSETQ. The CDR3 DNA reads TGCGCCAGCAGCTTGGGGGCGGTGTGCGAGTACAATGAGCAGTTCTTC. Protein product: CASSLGAVCEYNEQFF.

This clonotype was counted at least ten times. This chain joins TRBV6-1 and TRBJ1-6; D is unclear. The length of the CDR3 is 13 residues. Germline CDR1 reads MNHNS; CDR2 reads SASEGT. Trimming pared 2 bases from V and 10 bases from J, leaving 9 bases between. The CDR3 protein is CASSESLYSPLHF. DNA for the CDR3: TGTGCCAGCAGTGAAAGCTTGTACTCACCCCTCCACTTT.

A few counts support this clonotype. This sequence joins TRBV29-1 and TRBJ2-1; the match to TRBD2 covers 11 bases. The CDR3 length is 15 residues. V lost 5 bases to trimming and J lost 6 bases; unmatched junction nucleotides: 9. Germline V gene lookup returns CDR1 SQVTM and CDR2 ANQGSEA. This CDR3 is CSVRLLAGDANEQFF. For the CDR3, the DNA is TGCAGCGTTCGCCTACTAGCGGGAGACGCCAATGAGCAGTTCTTC.

The chain has TRBV28 and TRBJ2-3; D may be TRBD2 (5 bases). The length of the CDR3 is 18 residues. Per germline, CDR1 MDHEN and CDR2 SYDVKM. V was clipped by 1 base and J by 0 bases, with 17 bases between them. CDR3 sequence reads: CASSLYETRVASTDTQYF. The CDR3 region has the DNA TGTGCCAGCAGTTTATATGAGACGCGGGTCGCTAGCACAGATACGCAGTATTTT.

This clonotype has more than one count but fewer than ten. The chain carries TRBV5-1 and TRBJ2-7; 9 bases match TRBD2. The CDR3 loop spans 15 amino acids. Germline V gene sequence: CDR1 SGHRS, CDR2 YFSETQ. With V trimmed by 0 bases and J by 5 bases, 6 bases remained unmatched. CDR3 bases: TGCGCCAGCAGCTTGGCCCTTAGCGGGAGCCACGAGCAGTACTTC. Amino acids: CASSLALSGSHEQYF.

V gene TRBV12-3 or TRBV12-4 combines with J gene TRBJ1-2; 7 bases agree with TRBD1. The CDR3 consists of 16 residues. V trimming: 0 bases; J trimming: 5 bases; junction bases outside the gene matches: 9. The CDR3 DNA follows: TGTGCCAGCAGTTTAGCAAAGACAGGGATTCGGTATGGCTACACCTTC. Residues: CASSLAKTGIRYGYTF.

The sample holds a few counts of this clonotype. The rearrangement links TRBV28 to TRBJ2-1; unclear D gene. The CDR3 consists of 12 residues. Trimming took 5 bases from V and 7 from J, leaving 9 bases between them. The germline V gene has CDR1 MDHEN and CDR2 SYDVKM. The CDR3 DNA follows: TGTGCCAGCAGTATAGGATCGAATGAGCAGTTCTTC. Its translation is CASSIGSNEQFF. The full variable domain, rest sourced from reference TRBV28 and TRBJ2-1, is DVKVTQSSRYLVKRTGEKVFLECVQDMDHENMFWYRQDPGLGLRLIYFSYDVKMKEKGDIPEGYSVSREKKERFSLILESASTNQTSMYLCASSIGSNEQFFGPGTRLTVL.

In its sample, this clonotype was seen a few times. The chain uses TRBV27 and TRBJ2-2; D is uncertain. V lost 10 bases and J lost 5, with 8 bases in between. From germline, CDR1 is MNHEY and CDR2 SMNVEV (reference sequence). The CDR3 is made up of 11 amino acids. The CDR3 bases are TGTGCCACAGGCCGAACCGGGGAGCTGTTTTTT. Its translation: CATGRTGELFF.

V usage is TRBV12-3 or TRBV12-4 and J usage is TRBJ2-1; D is uncertain. The V gene lost 3 bases and the J gene lost 10 bases, with 16 bases spanning the gap. This CDR3 is built from 14 residues. In DNA, the CDR3 is TGTGCCAGCAGTTTCGGAGTTGGGGATCGGGAGCAGTTCTTC. Residues: CASSFGVGDREQFF.

V gene TRBV13 combines with J gene TRBJ2-7; no definite D call. This CDR3 has 13 amino acids. V was shortened by 5 bases and J by 1 base, with 9 bases between the two germline ends. Germline-derived CDR1 and CDR2 are PRHDT and FYEKMQ (reference sequence). CDR3 in amino acids: CASSVGHSYEQYF. The CDR3 coding sequence is TGTGCCAGCAGCGTTGGTCATTCCTACGAGCAGTACTTC.

This chain uses TRBV19 with TRBJ1-1; D ambiguous. V dropped 3 bases and J dropped 1 base, with 9 bases sitting between them. The CDR3 runs to 14 residues. The germline gives CDR1 LNHDA, CDR2 SQIVND (reference sequence). The DNA for the CDR3 is TGTGCCAGTAGTATTGGGCTATCGAACACTGAAGCTTTCTTT. Its protein is CASSIGLSNTEAFF.

V usage is TRBV20-1 and J usage is TRBJ2-1, with D possibly TRBD2 on 5 matching bases. Germline lookup yields CDR1 DFQATT and CDR2 SNEGSKA (reference sequence). The CDR3 contains 13 residues. Trimming took off 0 bases at V and 10 bases at J, with 13 bases between the two ends. The CDR3 sequence is CSARDPPGEEQFF. The CDR3 region has the DNA TGCAGTGCTAGAGATCCCCCCGGGGAGGAGCAGTTCTTC.

CDR3 residues: CATSDPGPGTSRDEQFF. The CDR3 nucleotides read TGTGCCACCAGTGATCCCGGACCCGGGACTAGTCGCGATGAGCAGTTCTTC. V is TRBV24-1 and J is TRBJ2-1; TRBD2 aligns across 8 bases. The CDR3 runs to 17 residues. From germline, CDR1 is KGHDR and CDR2 SFDVKD. The V gene end was trimmed by 3 bases and the J gene end by 8 bases; junction bases not matched to a gene: 14.

This clonotype was seen only a few times. V and J are TRBV7-8 and TRBJ2-7; D remains ambiguous. V gave up 7 bases and J gave up 4 bases, with 20 bases separating them. Germline-derived CDR1 and CDR2 are SGHVS and FQNEAQ. This CDR3 spans 15 amino acids. The CDR3 DNA sequence: TGTGCCAGCAACACAGACACTCACCAAGTTTACGAGCAGTACTTC. Protein product: CASNTDTHQVYEQYF.